What follows is one T cell receptor (beta chain) and its context. Each CDR3 protein gets one entry after TCRdb re-called the 5' RACE reads with MiXCR. The sample shows 600,000 to 800,000 distinct CDR3 sequences, 21% of them seen only once. This CDR3 has 15 residues. The ends were cut back, 5 bases at V and 4 bases at J, with 18 bases in the middle. Germline assignment: CDR1 SEHNR and CDR2 FQNEAQ (reference sequence). This sample is drawn from a study of identical twins. The same data also contributed to another study, on T cells expressing NK-cell markers. From that paper: For several experiments, T cell sorting was restricted to the alpha-beta TCR population by means of an anti-gamma-delta TCR antibody.

This sequence originates from a woman younger than 30 in good health. The specimen sequenced was PBMCs. V gene TRBV7-9 combines with J gene TRBJ2-7; D possibly corresponds to TRBD1 (6 bases). The CDR3 reads CASSPDSPLKYEQYF. Here the CDR3 DNA reads TGTGCCAGCAGCCCGGACAGCCCTCTCAAATACGAGCAGTACTTC.